A single sample is the source of the 14 T cell receptor beta chains below, sequenced in a study of regulatory T cells in long-lasting Graves disease (dated by TCRdb to the early 2020s). Libraries came from multiplex PCR. These reads were obtained on an Illumina HiSeq 4000. iRepertoire HTBI primers and Arm-PCR amplification of CDR3 regions were used to construct TCR beta libraries. Through fastp at Q25 and MiXCR, TCRdb rebuilt clones from the public reads, retaining in-frame beta chains. Each record represents a unique CDR3 protein, reported with the most common genes and DNA among its rows. The sample yields hundreds of thousands of distinct CDR3 sequences; less than 20% were counted once. The top ten hold about 20% of the sample. According to the study, the label for this sample's time point signals: newly diagnosed GD, antithyroid drugs for less than 3 months. For both TCR sequencing and RNA sequencing, RNA was extracted from PBMCs using TRIzol.

These same data were also listed under a study on T cells in Graves' hyperthyroidism and ophthalmopathy.

Sequencing was performed on peripheral blood mononuclear cells (PBMCs), taken at new diagnosis, from a patient treated with antithyroid drugs. Receptors originate from a young woman with Graves disease. Donor details come from another sample of the same person, matched by shared clones.

This clonotype was recorded a few times. A much larger clone lies a single base off, so this may be a read error. The chain couples TRBV28 to TRBJ1-4, with TRBD1 as a possible D gene (6 bases). The germline gives CDR1 MDHEN, CDR2 SYDVKM. The V and J ends lost 7 bases and 7 bases respectively, with 13 bases between them. The CDR3 contains 13 residues. The CDR3 loop is CASIPGAGEKLFF. The CDR3 DNA sequence: TGTGCCAGCATTCCGGGGGCTGGTGAAAAACTGTTTTTT.

A note on this clonotype: A read error may produce the germline difference seen at one junction end. The chain has TRBV28 and TRBJ1-1, with D possibly TRBD1 on 6 matching bases. CDR1 is MDHEN, CDR2 SYDVKM, per germline. The CDR3 is 14 residues long. This chain's CDR3 is CASSLGQGNTGAFF. For the CDR3, the DNA is TGTGCCAGCAGTTTGGGCCAGGGGAACACTGGAGCTTTCTTT.

This clonotype was counted many times. The rearrangement links TRBV2 to TRBJ2-3, with D possibly being TRBD1 (5 bases). Germline CDR1 SNHLY, CDR2 FYNNEI. The V end was cut by 3 bases, the J end by 4 bases, with 11 bases between. This CDR3 has 14 residues. CDR3 sequence reads: CASSDGGAADTQYF. The CDR3 nucleotides are TGTGCCAGCAGTGATGGTGGGGCTGCAGATACGCAGTATTTT.

The chain uses TRBV9 and TRBJ1-3; possible D gene TRBD1, 5 bases. This CDR3 contains 17 residues. Germline V gene sequence: CDR1 SGDLS, CDR2 YYNGEE. V lost 1 base and J 0 bases, leaving 14 bases between the germline ends. Here the CDR3 reads CASSVTGGTYSGNTIYF. The CDR3 coding sequence is TGTGCCAGCAGCGTAACAGGAGGGACTTACTCTGGAAACACCATATATTTT.

V is TRBV2 and J is TRBJ2-3, with D possibly being TRBD1 (5 bases). V lost 5 bases and J 1 base, leaving 10 bases between the germline ends. Germline V gene data show CDR1 as SNHLY and CDR2 as FYNNEI. The CDR3 loop spans 14 amino acids. CDR3 nucleotides: TGTGCCAGCAGTAAGCAGGGCGGCACAGATACGCAGTATTTT. Translating gives CASSKQGGTDTQYF. Full variable domain (outside the CDR3, taken from reference TRBV2 and TRBJ2-3): EPEVTQTPSHQVTQMGQEVILRCVPISNHLYFYWYRQILGQKVEFLVSFYNNEISEKSEIFDDQFSVERPDGSNFTLKIRSTKLEDSAMYFCASSKQGGTDTQYFGPGTRLTVL.

There are a few counts of this clonotype. The J gene is TRBJ1-4, the V gene TRBV18; possible D gene TRBD1, 5 bases. V gave up 3 bases and J gave up 7 bases, with 12 bases separating them. This CDR3 region has 14 residues. Looked up from germline, CDR1 is KGHSH and CDR2 is LQKENI. The CDR3 loop reads CASSPVSGIEKLFF. DNA of the CDR3: TGTGCCAGCTCACCGGTCTCAGGGATTGAAAAACTGTTTTTT.

A few counts support this clonotype. V and J are TRBV2 and TRBJ1-4; tentative D call: TRBD1 (5 bases). V lost 4 bases, J lost 2 bases, and 11 bases lay in between. Germline-derived CDR1 and CDR2 are SNHLY and FYNNEI. This CDR3 is built from 15 residues. The CDR3 coding sequence is TGTGCCAGCAGTGTTGACAGAATTACTAATGAAAAACTGTTTTTT. Encoded protein: CASSVDRITNEKLFF.

This rearrangement joins TRBV25-1 to TRBJ1-4, with D perhaps matching TRBD1 (5 bases). This CDR3 comprises 12 residues. V was trimmed by 3 bases and J by 11 bases, leaving 10 bases between them. From germline, CDR1 is MGHDK and CDR2 SYGVNS. The chain's CDR3 is CASSELRGKLFF. As DNA, the CDR3 is TGTGCCAGCAGTGAGCTCCGGGGGAAACTGTTTTTT.

This clonotype was detected many times. The chain is built from TRBV12-3 or TRBV12-4 and TRBJ2-7, with TRBD2 matching over 7 bases. This CDR3 region has 14 residues. The trim removed 5 bases at V and 3 bases at J, leaving 7 bases unmatched. CDR3 in amino acids: CASSVRAGIYEQYF. The CDR3 coding sequence is TGTGCCAGCAGTGTGAGAGCGGGAATCTACGAGCAGTACTTC.

The sample holds a few counts of this clonotype. The gene calls are TRBV28 and TRBJ2-7, with 7 bases that match TRBD1. The ends lost 6 bases at V and 3 bases at J; junction bases unmatched: 11. The CDR3 loop spans 15 amino acids. CDR1 and CDR2 (germline): MDHEN, SYDVKM. CDR3 sequence: CASSLVGQTSYEQYF. The DNA for the CDR3 is TGTGCCAGCAGCTTGGTGGGACAGACAAGCTACGAGCAGTACTTC. The full variable domain, in which reference TRBV28 and TRBJ2-7 provide the parts outside the CDR3, is DVKVTQSSRYLVKRTGEKVFLECVQDMDHENMFWYRQDPGLGLRLIYFSYDVKMKEKGDIPEGYSVSREKKERFSLILESASTNQTSMYLCASSLVGQTSYEQYFGPGTRLTVT.

This clonotype occurred many times. The chain recombines TRBV27 with TRBJ1-1; D gene unclear. V lost 5 bases and J 9 bases, leaving 16 bases between the germline ends. Germline loops: CDR1 MNHEY, CDR2 SMNVEV (reference sequence). The CDR3 totals 13 residues. CDR3 bases: TGTGCCAGCAGTCCAAATAAGCGGGAAAAAGCTTTCTTT. Its protein is CASSPNKREKAFF.

This clonotype was seen repeatedly, ten times or more. The rearrangement links TRBV28 to TRBJ2-1; TRBD2 matches at 8 bases. V shed 6 bases and J 6 bases; nucleotides not matched to a gene: 13. Germline CDR1 MDHEN, CDR2 SYDVKM. This CDR3 region has 16 residues. For the CDR3, the DNA is TGTGCCAGCAGCCCCCCCGCGTTAGCGGGACCCAATGAGCAGTTCTTC. As protein: CASSPPALAGPNEQFF.

Note on this clonotype: A much bigger clone sits one base away, suggesting this may be a read error. V is TRBV7-8 and J is TRBJ1-1; TRBD1 agrees at 8 bases. The CDR3 consists of 17 residues. Germline V CDR1 and CDR2: SGHVS, FQNEAQ. The CDR3 is CASSSVRTGTFGTEASF. The DNA of the CDR3 is TGTGCCAGCAGCTCAGTTCGGACAGGGACTTTTGGCACTGAAGCTTCCTTT.

Ten or more counts support this clonotype. CDR3 bases: TGTGCCAGCAGTGAAGAGACGGCGCGGTTACCCTACGAGCAGTACTTC. This encodes CASSEETARLPYEQYF. This sequence joins TRBV2 and TRBJ2-7; no reliable D call. Germline V gene data show CDR1 as SNHLY and CDR2 as FYNNEI. V lost 1 base and J 2 bases, leaving 15 bases between the germline ends. The CDR3 contains 16 residues.